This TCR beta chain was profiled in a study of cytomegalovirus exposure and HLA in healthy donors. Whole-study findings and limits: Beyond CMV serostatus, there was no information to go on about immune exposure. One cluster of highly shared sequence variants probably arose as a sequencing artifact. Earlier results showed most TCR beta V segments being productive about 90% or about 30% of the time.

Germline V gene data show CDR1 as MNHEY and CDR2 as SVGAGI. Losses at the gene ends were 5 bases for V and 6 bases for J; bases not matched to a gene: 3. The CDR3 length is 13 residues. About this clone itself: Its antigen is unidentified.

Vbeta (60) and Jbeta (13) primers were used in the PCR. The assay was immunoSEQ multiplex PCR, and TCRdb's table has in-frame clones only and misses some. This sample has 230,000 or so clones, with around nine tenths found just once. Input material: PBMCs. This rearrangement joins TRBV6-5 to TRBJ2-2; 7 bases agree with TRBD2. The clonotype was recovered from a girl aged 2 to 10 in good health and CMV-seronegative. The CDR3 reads CASSGGVAGELFF. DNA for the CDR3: TGTGCCAGCAGTGGGGGGGTTGCCGGGGAGCTGTTTTTT.